This T cell receptor (beta chain) appears in the sequencing data of a study of CD8 T cells in ankylosing spondylitis. Germline loops: CDR1 MNHEY, CDR2 SMNVEV (reference sequence). Between the trimmed V and J ends, which lost 4 bases and 7 bases, there was a span of 8 bases. The CDR3 sequence is 13 residues long. Libraries for TCR beta were made by quantitative 5'-RACE with molecular barcodes. Using its own MiXCR run on the 5' RACE reads, TCRdb lists one record per CDR3 protein. Of some 340,000 distinct CDR3 sequences detected, 14% to 15% appear once; the ten largest clones hold 0.95% to 1.4%. A remark on this clonotype: Its antigen is still unknown.

Study-wide findings and caveats: Significant enrichment of disease-linked clones was reported in matched ankylosing spondylitis synovial fluid. Ankylosing spondylitis blood appeared to be characterized by a TCR beta motif of roughly eight highly homologous variants.

This clonotype was obtained from a male donor with ankylosing spondylitis or in good health (not recorded which). The sample was blood, either unsorted or a sorted T cell fraction (not recorded which). This chain uses TRBV27 with TRBJ1-6; D remains ambiguous. The CDR3 region has the DNA TGTGCCAGCAGTTCCCACCCGAATTCACCCCTCCACTTT. Protein sequence: CASSSHPNSPLHF.